This passage covers 30 T cell receptor beta chains from one sample sequenced in a study of OX40 agonist ivuxolimab in advanced cancers. Assay: immunoSEQ multiplex PCR; the TCRdb copy retains only in-frame clones and omits some. The sample records almost 20,000 clones, about nine tenths being singletons. Sequences were derived from CD4+ or CD8+ T cells sorted from blood, sampled in a trial of the OX40 agonist ivuxolimab. These receptors were collected from an adult with an advanced solid tumor such as melanoma, head and neck, liver or kidney cancer.

The chain is built from TRBV2 and TRBJ2-1, with 8 bases fitting TRBD2. With V trimmed by 10 bases and J by 6 bases, 14 bases remained unmatched. Germline V lookup: CDR1 SNHLY, CDR2 FYNNEI. CDR3 length equals 15 residues. Written as DNA, the CDR3 is TGTGCCATCCAAAAGGCGGGGGGCCATCCCAATGAGCAGTTCTTC. It encodes CAIQKAGGHPNEQFF.

This chain links TRBV11-2 with TRBJ1-4; maybe TRBD1 (5 bases). The V end was cut by 2 bases, the J end by 2 bases, with 15 bases between. Germline CDR1 SGHAT, CDR2 FQNNGV. CDR3 size: 17 residues. Here the CDR3 reads CASSLRTGRLTNEKLFF. DNA for the CDR3: TGTGCCAGCAGCTTAAGGACGGGGCGACTGACTAATGAAAAACTGTTTTTT. Based on the CDR3 plus reference TRBV11-2 and TRBJ1-4, the full variable domain is EAGVAQSPRYKIIEKRQSVAFWCNPISGHATLYWYQQILGQGPKLLIQFQNNGVVDDSQLPKDRFSAERLKGVDSTLKIQPAKLEDSAVYLCASSLRTGRLTNEKLFFGSGTQLSVL.

The gene calls are TRBV19 and TRBJ1-1; 7 nucleotides align to TRBD1. This CDR3 comprises 14 residues. Germline trimming cut 3 bases from V and 3 bases from J; bases unmatched to any gene: 4. The germline gives CDR1 LNHDA, CDR2 SQIVND (reference sequence). This chain's CDR3 is CASSIIDRDTEAFF. Here the CDR3 DNA reads TGTGCCAGTAGTATTATTGACAGGGACACTGAAGCTTTCTTT.

This sequence joins TRBV19 and TRBJ1-6; tentative D call: TRBD1 (6 bases). From germline, CDR1 is LNHDA and CDR2 SQIVND (reference sequence). V shed 9 bases and J shed 5 bases, with 17 bases lying between them. This CDR3 comprises 15 residues. In DNA form, the CDR3 reads TGTGCCAGCCAAAGACGGACAGCTGATAATTCACCCCTCCACTTT. Residues: CASQRRTADNSPLHF.

This clone showed up just once. The chain has TRBV23-1 and TRBJ2-7; D assignment may be TRBD1 or TRBD2 (5 bases each). TRBV23-1 is known as an ORF, though its function is uncertain. This CDR3 is 15 amino acids long. Trimming pared 3 bases from V and 7 bases from J, leaving 19 bases between. The CDR3 nucleotides are TGCGCCAGCAGTCACCCCGGGACGTTTTACTATGAGCAGTACTTC. Encoded protein: CASSHPGTFYYEQYF.

This chain uses TRBV10-2 with TRBJ2-5; a possible D gene is TRBD1 (5 bases). CDR1 is WSHSY, CDR2 SAAADI, per germline. The CDR3 consists of 13 residues. Deletions cut 3 bases from V and 5 bases from J, with 10 bases between. Written as DNA, the CDR3 is TGCGCCAGCAGTGACAGGGATGGGGAGACCCAGTACTTC. Residues: CASSDRDGETQYF.

CDR3 amino acids: CAWGTSNTGELFF. The CDR3 nucleotides read TGTGCCTGGGGTACCTCGAACACCGGGGAGCTGTTTTTT. The chain joins TRBV30 to TRBJ2-2, with D unclear. The length of the CDR3 is 13 residues. Per the germline V gene, CDR1 is GTSNPN and CDR2 is SVGIG (reference sequence). With 5 bases removed from V and 0 bases from J, the gap between germline ends came to 7 bases.

V is TRBV11-2 and J is TRBJ2-2; 8 nucleotides line up with TRBD1. This CDR3 region has 16 residues. Germline CDR1 and CDR2: SGHAT and FQNNGV. The V and J ends lost 2 bases and 7 bases, in that order; junction bases with no gene match: 9. The CDR3 sequence: CASSLSQGAISGELFF. The DNA of the CDR3 is TGTGCCAGCAGCTTATCGCAGGGGGCAATTAGCGGGGAGCTGTTTTTT.

The chain is built from TRBV7-8 and TRBJ1-1, with 8 bases fitting TRBD1. The V and J ends lost 1 base and 5 bases, in that order; junction bases with no gene match: 12. CDR3 length equals 17 residues. CDR1 SGHVS and CDR2 FQNEAQ come from the germline V gene. CDR3 residues: CASSLVGAGGMGTEAFF. The DNA of the CDR3 is TGTGCCAGCAGCTTAGTAGGGGCAGGGGGCATGGGGACTGAAGCTTTCTTT. The variable domain in full, with the rest retrieved from reference TRBV7-8 and TRBJ1-1, is GAGVSQSPRYKVAKRGQDVALRCDPISGHVSLFWYQQALGQGPEFLTYFQNEAQLDKSGLPSDRFFAERPEGSVSTLKIQRTQQEDSAVYLCASSLVGAGGMGTEAFFGQGTRLTVV.

The chain employs TRBV7-3 and TRBJ2-5, with no clear D. The CDR3 is made up of 15 amino acids. The V gene's germline CDR1 is SGHTA and CDR2 FQGTGA. The ends were cut back, 5 bases at V and 1 base at J, with 14 bases in the middle. CDR3 region: CASSPSGFPQETQYF. In DNA, the CDR3 is TGTGCCAGCAGCCCATCCGGGTTTCCCCAAGAGACCCAGTACTTC.

The chain has TRBV5-5 and TRBJ2-2; TRBD2 agrees at 7 bases. The V gene's germline CDR1 is SGHKS and CDR2 YYEKEE (reference sequence). Trimming took 6 bases from V and 2 from J; bases not matched to a gene: 7. CDR3 size: 15 residues. Here the CDR3 DNA reads TGTGCCAGCAAACGGGGCGGGGGTAACACCGGGGAGCTGTTTTTT. It translates to CASKRGGGNTGELFF.

The rearrangement joins TRBV29-1 to TRBJ2-7; no clear D gene. V was cut by 5 bases and J by 5 bases, with 7 bases left in between. Germline CDR1 and CDR2: SQVTM and ANQGSEA. The CDR3 runs to 10 residues. Here the CDR3 reads CSVRRNEQYF. The CDR3 DNA sequence: TGCAGCGTTCGGCGGAACGAGCAGTACTTC.

This chain uses TRBV11-2 with TRBJ2-5; D unresolved. Germline V lookup: CDR1 SGHAT, CDR2 FQNNGV. V was clipped by 1 base and J by 4 bases, with 4 bases between them. There are 12 residues in the CDR3. This chain's CDR3 is CASSLARETQYF. The CDR3 DNA follows: TGTGCCAGCAGCTTAGCCCGAGAGACCCAGTACTTC.

The chain employs TRBV5-1 and TRBJ1-2; maybe TRBD1 (5 bases). Trimming pared 0 bases from V and 2 bases from J, leaving 8 bases between. The V gene's germline CDR1 is SGHRS and CDR2 YFSETQ. This CDR3 is 14 amino acids long. Here the CDR3 reads CASSLAGANYGYTF. The CDR3 DNA sequence: TGCGCCAGCAGCTTGGCCGGGGCCAACTATGGCTACACCTTC.

The rearrangement links TRBV27 to TRBJ1-6, with 10 bases matching TRBD1. This CDR3 comprises 13 residues. V gave up 6 bases and J gave up 10 bases; unmatched junction bases: 3. CDR1 and CDR2 from the germline V gene are MNHEY and SMNVEV (reference sequence). In DNA, the CDR3 is TGTGCCAGCAGGCCGGGACAGGGGTCACCCCTCCACTTT. Encoded protein: CASRPGQGSPLHF.

The V call is TRBV19, the J call TRBJ2-3, with 7 bases fitting TRBD1. The CDR3 has 14 amino acids. The J segment lost 6 bases and the V segment lost 2 bases, leaving 5 bases of the junction unmatched. Germline V gene sequence: CDR1 LNHDA, CDR2 SQIVND (reference sequence). CDR3 loop: CASSIKARGDTQYF. The CDR3 bases are TGTGCCAGTAGTATAAAGGCCAGGGGGGATACGCAGTATTTT.

This clone turned up a few times. The chain combines TRBV7-2 with TRBJ2-3, with D maybe TRBD1 (6 bases). This CDR3 is 13 amino acids long. CDR1 and CDR2 from the germline V gene are SGHTA and FQGNSA. With 6 bases removed from V and 9 bases from J, the gap between germline ends came to 16 bases. This CDR3 is CASSSPTGLTQYF. DNA of the CDR3: TGTGCCAGCAGTTCCCCCACAGGGCTCACGCAGTATTTT.

This clone was observed a single time. The genes are TRBV5-1 and TRBJ2-1, with 7 positions matching TRBD1. V lost 2 bases and J lost 5; bases outside the gene matches: 4. Germline CDR1 reads SGHRS; CDR2 reads YFSETQ. CDR3 length equals 14 residues. CDR3 amino acids: CASSLRDSHNEQFF. Written as DNA, the CDR3 is TGCGCCAGCAGCTTAAGGGACAGCCACAATGAGCAGTTCTTC.

The rearrangement uses TRBV27 and TRBJ2-6; D is perhaps TRBD1 (7 bases). CDR3 length: 16 amino acids. V was clipped by 3 bases and J by 3 bases, with 12 bases between them. Germline loops: CDR1 MNHEY, CDR2 SMNVEV (reference sequence). This CDR3 reads CASSFGGGGGANVLTF. As DNA, the CDR3 is TGTGCCAGCAGTTTTGGAGGGGGCGGTGGGGCCAACGTCCTGACTTTC.

Here the CDR3 reads CASRDNEKLFF. The CDR3 region has the DNA TGTGCCAGCAGGGATAATGAAAAACTGTTTTTT. The V and J genes are TRBV6-5 and TRBJ1-4, with no clear D. Germline V gene sequence: CDR1 MNHEY, CDR2 SVGAGI. The CDR3 totals 11 residues. Trimming took 6 bases from V and 4 from J, leaving 3 bases between them.

The chain employs TRBV18 and TRBJ2-3; 11 positions agree with TRBD2. The CDR3 has 15 residues. Germline trimming cut 1 base from V and 5 bases from J; bases unmatched to any gene: 2. Germline CDR1 KGHSH, CDR2 LQKENI. CDR3 in DNA: TGTGCCAGCTCACCACTAGGACTAGCGGGAGATACGCAGTATTTT. This codes for CASSPLGLAGDTQYF.

Details on this clone: A junction end diverges from the germline sequence, so it may reflect a read error. The rearrangement joins TRBV2 to TRBJ2-5, with 8 bases aligning to TRBD1. Germline CDR1 and CDR2: SNHLY and FYNNEI. The length of the CDR3 is 13 residues. Here the CDR3 reads CASNEQGVETQYF. The CDR3 DNA sequence: TGTGCCAGCAATGAACAGGGGGTCGAGACCCAGTACTTC.

This clone has only a few counts. This chain links TRBV5-1 with TRBJ2-7; 8 nucleotides align to TRBD1. The length of the CDR3 is 14 residues. CDR1 and CDR2 (germline): SGHRS, YFSETQ. V was clipped by 4 bases and J by 5 bases; unmatched bases: 8. The DNA for the CDR3 is TGCGCCAGCAGCCCCACGGACAGGGTCCACGAGCAGTACTTC. Translation: CASSPTDRVHEQYF.

The J gene is TRBJ1-1, the V gene TRBV21-1; the D call TRBD1 from the table was never checked on the DNA. TRBV21-1 is a listed pseudogene. CDR3 size: 15 residues. The DNA of the CDR3 is TGTGCCAGCAGCACCGGGCGGACAGGGGACACTGAAGCTTTCTTT. Translated, it gives CASSTGRTGDTEAFF.

The J gene is TRBJ1-4, the V gene TRBV29-1, with D uncertain. V dropped 4 bases and J dropped 5 bases, with 8 bases sitting between them. Per germline, CDR1 SQVTM and CDR2 ANQGSEA. This CDR3 is 12 amino acids long. CDR3 DNA: TGCAGCGTTGGGACGCAGAATGAAAAACTGTTTTTT. This translates into CSVGTQNEKLFF.

The V and J genes are TRBV2 and TRBJ2-6, with D hard to call. This CDR3 contains 16 residues. Germline CDR1 SNHLY, CDR2 FYNNEI. V was cut by 0 bases and J by 3 bases, with 9 bases left in between. DNA of the CDR3: TGTGCCAGCAGTGAAGCGCCGTTTTATGGGGCCAACGTCCTGACTTTC. It codes for CASSEAPFYGANVLTF. Filled out from reference TRBV2 and TRBJ2-6, the complete variable domain reads EPEVTQTPSHQVTQMGQEVILRCVPISNHLYFYWYRQILGQKVEFLVSFYNNEISEKSEIFDDQFSVERPDGSNFTLKIRSTKLEDSAMYFCASSEAPFYGANVLTFGAGSRLTVL.

The chain links TRBV19 to TRBJ1-5; 9 bases agree with TRBD1. Per germline, CDR1 LNHDA and CDR2 SQIVND (reference sequence). The junction had 8 bases not matched to a gene; V was cut back by 5 bases and J by 6 bases. The CDR3 loop spans 15 amino acids. CDR3 sequence (DNA): TGTGCCAGTAGTGGGTCTTCGGGACAGGGTCAGCCCCAGCATTTT. Amino acid sequence: CASSGSSGQGQPQHF.

This chain joins TRBV19 and TRBJ2-3; maybe TRBD1 (5 bases). Germline CDR1 is LNHDA and CDR2 is SQIVND (reference sequence). The CDR3 runs 15 residues. Trimming pared 4 bases from V and 1 base from J, leaving 12 bases between. CDR3 in amino acids: CASSSRTRGTDTQYF. The CDR3, as DNA: TGTGCCAGTAGTAGCCGGACAAGGGGCACAGATACGCAGTATTTT.

The DNA of the CDR3 is TGCGCCAGCAGGGTCGGACAGGGGGGCACCGGGGAGCTGTTTTTT. This codes for CASRVGQGGTGELFF. The chain employs TRBV5-1 and TRBJ2-2; 10 bases are a match to TRBD1. Per the germline V gene, CDR1 is SGHRS and CDR2 is YFSETQ. The CDR3 consists of 15 residues. Trimming took 5 bases from V and 4 from J; bases not matched to a gene: 5.

This clone was observed once. V and J are TRBV4-3 and TRBJ2-2; the D gene could be TRBD1 or TRBD2 (6 bases each). The germline V and J ends were trimmed by 3 bases and 4 bases, with 12 bases remaining between them. Germline values: CDR1 LGHNA, CDR2 YSLEER. There are 15 residues in the CDR3. CDR3 nucleotide sequence: TGCGCCAGCAGCCAGGATGGAGGGGGCACCGGGGAGCTGTTTTTT. Translated, it gives CASSQDGGGTGELFF.